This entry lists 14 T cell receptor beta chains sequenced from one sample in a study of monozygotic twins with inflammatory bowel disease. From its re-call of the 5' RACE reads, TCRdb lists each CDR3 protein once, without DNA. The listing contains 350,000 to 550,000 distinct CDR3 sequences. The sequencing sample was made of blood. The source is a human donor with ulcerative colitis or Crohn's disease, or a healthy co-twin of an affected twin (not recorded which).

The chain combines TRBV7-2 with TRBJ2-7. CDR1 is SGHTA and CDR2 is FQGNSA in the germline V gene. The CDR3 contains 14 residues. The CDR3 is CASSFERSSYEQYF.

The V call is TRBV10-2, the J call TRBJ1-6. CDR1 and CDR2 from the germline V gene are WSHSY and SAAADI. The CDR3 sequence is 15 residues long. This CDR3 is CASSEISSYNSPLHF.

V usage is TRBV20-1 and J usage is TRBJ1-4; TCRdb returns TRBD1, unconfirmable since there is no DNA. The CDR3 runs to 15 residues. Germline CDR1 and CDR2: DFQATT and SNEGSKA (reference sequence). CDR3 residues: CSASAGTGIDEKLFF.

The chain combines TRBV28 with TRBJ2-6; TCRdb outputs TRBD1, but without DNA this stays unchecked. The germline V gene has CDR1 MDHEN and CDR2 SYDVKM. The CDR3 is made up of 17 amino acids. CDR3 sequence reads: CASRGRTGPTGANVLTF.

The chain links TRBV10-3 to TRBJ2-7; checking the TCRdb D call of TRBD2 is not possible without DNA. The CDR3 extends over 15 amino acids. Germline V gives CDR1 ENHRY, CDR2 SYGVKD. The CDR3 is CAISVLGSENGEQYF.

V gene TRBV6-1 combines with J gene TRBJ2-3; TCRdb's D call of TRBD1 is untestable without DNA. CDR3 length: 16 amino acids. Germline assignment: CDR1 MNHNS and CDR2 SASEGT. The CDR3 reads CASRPIPGQSTDTQYF.

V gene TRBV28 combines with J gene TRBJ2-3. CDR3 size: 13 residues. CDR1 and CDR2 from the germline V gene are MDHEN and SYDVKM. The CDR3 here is CASRYPNTDTQYF.

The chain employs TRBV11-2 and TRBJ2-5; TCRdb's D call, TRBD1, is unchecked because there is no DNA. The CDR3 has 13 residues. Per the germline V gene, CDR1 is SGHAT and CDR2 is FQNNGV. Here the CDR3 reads CASSLRATETQYF.

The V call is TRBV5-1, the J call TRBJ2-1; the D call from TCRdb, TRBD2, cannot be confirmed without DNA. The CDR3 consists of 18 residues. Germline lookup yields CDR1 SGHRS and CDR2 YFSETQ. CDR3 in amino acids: CASSLAPPGLANYNEQFF. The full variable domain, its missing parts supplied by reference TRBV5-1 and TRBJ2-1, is KAGVTQTPRYLIKTRGQQVTLSCSPISGHRSVSWYQQTPGQGLQFLFEYFSETQRNKGNFPGRFSGRQFSNSRSEMNVSTLELGDSALYLCASSLAPPGLANYNEQFFGPGTRLTVL.

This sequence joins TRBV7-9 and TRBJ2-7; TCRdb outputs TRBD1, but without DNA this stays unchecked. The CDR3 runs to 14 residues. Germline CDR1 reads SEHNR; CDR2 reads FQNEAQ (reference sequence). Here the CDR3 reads CASSLGQGVNEQYF.

The CDR3 loop reads CSAGEGLAGHYEQYF. V usage is TRBV20-1 and J usage is TRBJ2-7; checking the TCRdb D call of TRBD2 is not possible without DNA. Germline V lookup: CDR1 DFQATT, CDR2 SNEGSKA (reference sequence). The CDR3 covers 15 residues.

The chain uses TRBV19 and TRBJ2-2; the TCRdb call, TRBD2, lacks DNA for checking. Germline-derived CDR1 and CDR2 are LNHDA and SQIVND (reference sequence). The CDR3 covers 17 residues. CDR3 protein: CASSMGLAGALTGELFF.

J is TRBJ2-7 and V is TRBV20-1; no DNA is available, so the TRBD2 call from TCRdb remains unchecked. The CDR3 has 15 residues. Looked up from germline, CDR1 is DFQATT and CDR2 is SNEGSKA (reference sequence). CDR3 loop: CSAKGLAGGPYEQYF.

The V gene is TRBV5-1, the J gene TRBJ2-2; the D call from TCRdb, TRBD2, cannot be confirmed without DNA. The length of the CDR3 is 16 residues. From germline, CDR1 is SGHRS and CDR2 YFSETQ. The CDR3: CASSLDLTSGSWELFF.